The clone carrying this T cell receptor beta chain has more than one count but fewer than ten. This record belongs to a study of long-term antiretroviral therapy in people with HIV. V lost 5 bases to trimming and J lost 5 bases; unmatched junction nucleotides: 6. Germline V gene sequence: CDR1 SEHNR, CDR2 FQNEAQ (reference sequence). The CDR3 is 14 amino acids. With survey level as its setting, the immunoSEQ assay was v3.0. Measured with immunoSEQ multiplex PCR; TCRdb has only the in-frame clones, and not every one. The data show approximately 24,000 clones, about four fifths seen once. The chain uses TRBV7-9 and TRBJ1-2, with 9 positions matching TRBD1. The source material was unsorted PBMCs, sampled 4.4 years after starting antiretroviral therapy. This TCR came from a man aged 25 to 40 with HIV. CDR3 bases: TGTGCCAGCAGCCGGGGACAGGGAGGGTATGGCTACACCTTC. Encoded protein: CASSRGQGGYGYTF.